What follows are 13 T cell receptor beta chains derived from one specimen sequenced in a study of breast tumors, draining lymph nodes, adjacent tissues. TCRdb reprocessed the multiplex PCR reads with MiXCR, giving one entry per CDR3 protein. The sample includes around 290,000 distinct CDR3 sequences, about 33% of them seen just once. The lymph nodes were axillary draining lymph nodes from breast cancer patients. The sample taken for sequencing was axillary lymph node tissue. These receptors were collected from a female donor with breast cancer. Some clones in this sample may be carry-over from other donors' samples.

V and J are TRBV11-2 and TRBJ2-3; tentative D call: TRBD1 (5 bases). V was pared by 1 base and J by 4 bases, with 15 bases between. Germline V gene lookup returns CDR1 SGHAT and CDR2 FQNNGV. This CDR3 has 16 residues. The CDR3, as DNA: TGTGCCAGCAGCTTAGGGGCAGGGATAAGTTCAGATACGCAGTATTTT. Amino acids: CASSLGAGISSDTQYF. The whole variable domain, remainder taken from reference TRBV11-2 and TRBJ2-3, is EAGVAQSPRYKIIEKRQSVAFWCNPISGHATLYWYQQILGQGPKLLIQFQNNGVVDDSQLPKDRFSAERLKGVDSTLKIQPAKLEDSAVYLCASSLGAGISSDTQYFGPGTRLTVL.

This clonotype has ten or more counts. The chain links TRBV7-9 to TRBJ2-1; 14 nucleotides align to TRBD2. The CDR3 consists of 20 residues. V gave up 6 bases and J gave up 0 bases; unmatched junction bases: 13. The germline V gene has CDR1 SEHNR and CDR2 FQNEAQ (reference sequence). Here the CDR3 DNA reads TGTGCCAGCAGATCAAAAGGGACTAGCGGGAGCTGGAGCTCCTACAATGAGCAGTTCTTC. Protein sequence: CASRSKGTSGSWSSYNEQFF.

With respect to this clonotype: Given a much more abundant clone one base away, this may be a read error. The genes are TRBV6-6 and TRBJ2-1, with D possibly matching TRBD2 (5 bases). The CDR3 runs to 16 residues. Germline V gene sequence: CDR1 MNHNY, CDR2 SVGAGI (reference sequence). The CDR3 region is CASGYSLELGYNEQFF. For the CDR3, the DNA is TGTGCCAGCGGTTACTCCCTGGAACTAGGCTACAATGAGCAGTTCTTC.

With regard to this clonotype: Given a much more abundant clone one base away, this may be a read error. The chain joins TRBV5-6 to TRBJ2-7; 8 nucleotides match TRBD2. Germline CDR1 SGHDT, CDR2 YYEEEE. The CDR3 spans 15 residues. The CDR3 spells CVSSFGVGGAYEQYF. The CDR3 nucleotides are TGTGTCAGCAGCTTCGGGGTCGGGGGGGCATACGAGCAGTACTTC.

This clonotype was seen at least ten times. The chain uses TRBV2 and TRBJ2-5; D remains ambiguous. Germline values: CDR1 SNHLY, CDR2 FYNNEI. The V end was cut by 3 bases, the J end by 5 bases, with 4 bases between. This CDR3 comprises 11 residues. CDR3 bases: TGTGCCAGCAGTGAGTCGGAGACCCAGTACTTC. Translation: CASSESETQYF. Full variable domain (rest looked up from reference TRBV2 and TRBJ2-5): EPEVTQTPSHQVTQMGQEVILRCVPISNHLYFYWYRQILGQKVEFLVSFYNNEISEKSEIFDDQFSVERPDGSNFTLKIRSTKLEDSAMYFCASSESETQYFGPGTRLLVL.

This clonotype was recorded many times. In DNA, the CDR3 is TGTGCCAGTAAAGCTTGGGACTATGGCTACACCTTC. Residues: CASKAWDYGYTF. The chain carries TRBV19 and TRBJ1-2; D gene unclear. V dropped 7 bases and J dropped 3 bases, with 9 bases sitting between them. Germline CDR1 reads LNHDA; CDR2 reads SQIVND (reference sequence). The CDR3 totals 12 residues.

Many counts were recorded for this clonotype. The CDR3 DNA follows: TGTGCCAGCAGCTTAGTGACTAGCGGAAACTACGAGCAGTACTTC. Its protein product is CASSLVTSGNYEQYF. The chain links TRBV7-2 to TRBJ2-7; 9 bases align to TRBD2. V gave up 1 base and J gave up 3 bases; unmatched junction bases: 4. Germline V CDR1 and CDR2: SGHTA, FQGNSA. CDR3 length: 15 amino acids.

This clonotype was counted at least ten times. The chain couples TRBV5-1 to TRBJ2-5; D not resolved. V was cut by 0 bases and J by 6 bases, with 12 bases left in between. From germline, CDR1 is SGHRS and CDR2 YFSETQ. This CDR3 has 14 amino acids. The CDR3 DNA is TGCGCCAGCAGCTTGGAGCCGAGCGAACAGACCCAGTACTTC. Its protein is CASSLEPSEQTQYF.

V usage is TRBV7-3 and J usage is TRBJ2-7, with 14 nucleotides matching TRBD2. CDR1 and CDR2 from the germline V gene are SGHTA and FQGTGA. CDR3 length: 18 amino acids. Germline trimming cut 5 bases from V and 5 bases from J; bases unmatched to any gene: 14. For the CDR3, the DNA is TGTGCCAGCAGCCCGACTAGCGGGAGGGGAGGGATATCCCACGAGCAGTACTTC. This gives the protein CASSPTSGRGGISHEQYF.

This clonotype was recorded at least ten times. The chain links TRBV20-1 to TRBJ2-5, with D perhaps assigned TRBD1 or TRBD2 (5 bases each). Germline CDR1 reads DFQATT; CDR2 reads SNEGSKA (reference sequence). The CDR3 has 13 residues. V gave up 3 bases and J gave up 6 bases, with 14 bases separating them. CDR3 bases: TGCAGTGCTAGTAAAGGGGACCTCAAGACCCAGTACTTC. Protein: CSASKGDLKTQYF.

This clonotype was seen once. This rearrangement joins TRBV4-2 to TRBJ1-4, with unresolved D. This CDR3 is 17 amino acids long. Germline values: CDR1 LGHNA, CDR2 YNFKEQ. Between the trimmed V and J ends, which lost 0 bases and 6 bases, there was a span of 17 bases. DNA for the CDR3: TGTGCCAGCAGCCAAGATAGAAAGAAAAGGGTGCATGAAAAACTGTTTTTT. Its translation: CASSQDRKKRVHEKLFF.

The V and J genes are TRBV4-1 and TRBJ2-1, with 7 bases aligning to TRBD1. Trimming at V came to 1 base and at J to 7 bases, leaving 13 bases not matched to a gene. This CDR3 has 17 residues. The germline V gene has CDR1 MGHRA and CDR2 YSYEKL. CDR3 DNA: TGCGCCAGCAGCCAAGCACCCACAGGGGTAGGGTTTAATGAGCAGTTCTTC. This sequence encodes CASSQAPTGVGFNEQFF.

This clonotype was found many times. The chain is built from TRBV4-3 and TRBJ2-3; D unresolved. This CDR3 is 17 amino acids long. V lost 1 base and J lost 0, with 14 bases in between. Looked up from germline, CDR1 is LGHNA and CDR2 is YSLEER. CDR3 bases: TGCGCCAGCAGCCAAGGGAAGGGCTTCCGAAGCACAGATACGCAGTATTTT. Its translation: CASSQGKGFRSTDTQYF.